This is a list of T cell receptor beta chains from one sample in a study of shared clonotypes between healthy human individuals. Method: immunoSEQ multiplex PCR; TCRdb's copy keeps in-frame clones and lacks some. The table includes fewer than 1.8 million clones, approximately 98.5% detected once. Sequencing was done on a sample of naive CD4+ T cells sorted from blood. Source of these receptors: a man aged 30 to 39 in good health. Each CDR3 is given with its conserved first and last residue. D genes are given only for firm matches. Where a row states a size, it is once, few, many or the class of an expanded clone; other rows omit it.

abundance	v_gene	len	d_gene	j_gene	CDR3aa	CDR3nt
.	TRBV6-6	11	.	TRBJ1-1	CATKENTEAFF	TGTGCCACCAAGGAGAACACTGAAGCTTTCTTT
.	TRBV28	15	TRBD1	TRBJ1-2	CASSLGDRGHYGYTF	TGTGCCAGCAGTTTAGGAGACAGGGGTCACTATGGCTACACCTTC
.	TRBV28	19	.	TRBJ2-6	CASSLMRGRESSGANVLTF	TGTGCCAGCAGTTTAATGCGGGGGCGGGAAAGCTCTGGGGCCAACGTCCTGACTTTC
.	TRBV10-2	15	TRBD1	TRBJ2-1	CASSGDRDSYNEQFF	TGCGCCAGCAGTGGGGACAGGGATTCCTACAATGAGCAGTTCTTC
.	TRBV18	15	.	TRBJ2-7	CASSQHRGGQYEQYF	TGTGCCAGCTCACAACACAGGGGAGGACAATACGAGCAGTACTTC
.	TRBV10-3	14	.	TRBJ2-2	CAISDSGGTGELFF	TGTGCCATCAGTGACAGTGGAGGCACCGGGGAGCTGTTTTTT
.	TRBV28	16	.	TRBJ1-2	CASSFNPRDSNYGYTF	TGTGCCAGCAGTTTTAATCCGCGGGACTCCAATTATGGCTACACCTTC
.	TRBV29-1	14	.	TRBJ2-1	CSVNRVGTYNEQFF	TGCAGCGTTAACAGGGTTGGCACCTACAATGAGCAGTTCTTC
.	TRBV11-3	11	.	TRBJ2-1	CASSLEGEQFF	TGTGCCAGCAGCTTGGAGGGTGAGCAGTTCTTC
.	TRBV2	18	TRBD2	TRBJ2-3	CASSRMLQTSGRTDTQYF	TGTGCCAGCAGCCGCATGCTTCAGACTAGCGGACGCACAGATACGCAGTATTTT
.	TRBV28	16	.	TRBJ2-1	CASYQLRGSSYNEQFF	TGTGCCAGCTACCAGCTACGGGGGAGCTCCTACAATGAGCAGTTCTTC
once	TRBV7-2	16	.	TRBJ2-3	CASRREASESTDTQYF	TGTGCCAGCAGACGAGAGGCTAGCGAGAGCACAGATACGCAGTATTTT
.	TRBV5-4	12	.	TRBJ2-1	CASTSPTSEQFF	TGTGCCAGCACCTCCCCAACTAGCGAGCAGTTCTTC